This is a list of T cell receptor beta chains from one sample in a study of blood T cell repertoires in COVID-19. Sequencing used immunoSEQ multiplex PCR; TCRdb keeps in-frame clones, though not all of them. Of fewer than 65,000 clones in the sample, about 80% were seen once. Material for sequencing was peripheral blood. The receptors were gathered from a human donor in a cohort sampled during active COVID-19. CDR3s include the opening cysteine and the closing phenylalanine or tryptophan. D genes are given only for firm matches. The size entry is marked missing in some rows and otherwise reads once, few, many or a size class.

j_call d_call clone_size v_call cdr3_aa cdr3_nt
TRBJ1-1 NA NA TRBV9 CASSLGTPGMTEAFF TGTGCCAGCAGCCTTGGGACACCGGGCATGACTGAAGCTTTCTTT
TRBJ2-5 TRBD2 NA TRBV4-3 CASSQDLQRENQETQYF TGCGCCAGCAGCCAAGATCTACAGCGGGAAAATCAAGAGACCCAGTACTTC
TRBJ1-4 TRBD1 NA TRBV5-1 CASSPATGGADEKLFF TGCGCCAGCAGCCCGGCTACAGGGGGCGCAGATGAAAAACTGTTTTTT
TRBJ1-5 NA NA TRBV4-3 CASSHGSYQPQHF TGCGCCAGCAGCCACGGGTCGTATCAGCCCCAGCATTTT
TRBJ1-1 NA once TRBV9 CASSTGELNTEAFF TGTGCCAGCAGCACGGGGGAGCTGAACACTGAAGCTTTCTTT
TRBJ1-2 NA once TRBV12-3/TRBV12-4 CASSLRVYGYTF TGTGCCAGCAGTTTGAGGGTCTATGGCTACACCTTC
TRBJ1-5 NA few TRBV10-1 CASIPRRVPQPQHF TGCGCCAGCATCCCCCGGAGGGTTCCTCAGCCCCAGCATTTT
TRBJ1-5 TRBD1 few TRBV6-2/TRBV6-3 CASSGQGEYQPQHF TGTGCCAGCAGTGGACAGGGGGAATATCAGCCCCAGCATTTT
TRBJ2-7 TRBD2 few TRBV2 CASSEAIAGPYEQYF TGTGCCAGCAGTGAAGCGATAGCGGGGCCCTACGAGCAGTACTTC
TRBJ2-7 TRBD2 NA TRBV3-1/TRBV3-2 CASSQDELAGGLSSYEQYF TGTGCCAGCAGCCAAGATGAACTAGCGGGGGGCCTTAGCTCCTACGAGCAGTACTTC
TRBJ1-2 TRBD1 NA TRBV13 CASSLYDRDGYTF TGTGCCAGCAGCCTCTACGACAGGGATGGCTACACCTTC
TRBJ1-4 TRBD1 NA TRBV25-1 CASSVSRGRGEKLFF TGTGCCAGCAGTGTCTCCAGGGGGCGCGGTGAAAAACTGTTTTTT
TRBJ2-7 NA NA TRBV3-1/TRBV3-2 CASSQGTGVVVGEQYF TGTGCCAGCAGCCAAGGGACCGGGGTGGTTGTGGGCGAGCAGTACTTC
TRBJ2-5 TRBD2 NA TRBV7-9 CASSPRLAAYQETQYF TGTGCCAGCAGCCCCCGACTAGCGGCGTACCAAGAGACCCAGTACTTC
TRBJ2-7 NA few TRBV11-2 CASSLVGGVSSYEQYF TGTGCCAGCAGCTTAGTAGGCGGGGTGAGCTCCTACGAGCAGTACTTC
TRBJ2-7 NA NA TRBV11-3 CASSLGGNSYEQYF TGTGCCAGCAGCTTAGGAGGAAACTCCTACGAGCAGTACTTC
TRBJ2-1 NA NA TRBV12-3/TRBV12-4 CATQDILNEQFF TGTGCCACCCAAGACATTCTGAATGAGCAGTTCTTC
TRBJ2-2 NA once TRBV27 CASRPRGGATGELFF TGTGCCAGCCGCCCGAGGGGGGGTGCCACCGGGGAGCTGTTTTTT
TRBJ1-5 NA NA TRBV9 CASSVEQNQPQHF TGTGCCAGCAGCGTAGAACAGAATCAGCCCCAGCATTTT
TRBJ2-6 TRBD1 NA TRBV7-2 CASSRTGPYSGANVLTF TGTGCCAGCAGCCGGACAGGGCCTTACTCTGGGGCCAACGTCCTGACTTTC
TRBJ2-6 NA NA TRBV7-9 CATPFFLAGANVLTF TGTGCCACCCCTTTCTTTCTAGCTGGGGCCAACGTCCTGACTTTC
TRBJ2-7 NA NA TRBV9 CASSVGSPVDEQYF TGTGCCAGCAGCGTAGGAAGTCCGGTGGACGAGCAGTACTTC
TRBJ1-1 NA few TRBV18 CASSSDRMNTEAFF TGTGCCAGCTCATCCGACAGGATGAACACTGAAGCTTTCTTT
TRBJ1-2 TRBD1 NA TRBV6-5 CASALVQGDGYTF TGTGCCAGCGCCCTGGTTCAGGGGGATGGCTACACCTTC
TRBJ1-2 TRBD1 NA TRBV30 CAWSVPGTGTNYGYTF TGTGCCTGGAGTGTCCCTGGGACAGGGACTAACTATGGCTACACCTTC
TRBJ1-1 NA NA TRBV6-7 CASRQMNTEAFF TGTGCCAGCAGACAGATGAACACTGAAGCTTTCTTT
TRBJ2-3 NA NA TRBV9 CASSVGGADTQYF TGTGCCAGCAGCGTAGGGGGGGCAGATACGCAGTATTTT
TRBJ2-1 TRBD2 NA TRBV29-1 CSVGTSGNEQFF TGCAGCGTCGGGACTAGCGGCAATGAGCAGTTCTTC
TRBJ2-5 NA NA TRBV13 CASSLWGGREETQYF TGTGCCAGCAGCTTATGGGGGGGGCGCGAAGAGACCCAGTACTTC
TRBJ2-5 TRBD1 NA TRBV6-2/TRBV6-3 CASSYLGQTQETQYF TGTGCCAGCAGTTACCTGGGACAGACCCAAGAGACCCAGTACTTC
TRBJ1-5 TRBD1 NA TRBV4-1 CASSPTGGLQPQHF TGCGCCAGCAGCCCGACAGGGGGCTTACAGCCCCAGCATTTT
TRBJ1-2 NA NA TRBV5-1 CASSLDLPGDTWDTTYGYTF TGCGCCAGCAGCTTGGATTTGCCTGGGGATACATGGGACACCACCTATGGCTACACCTTC
TRBJ2-1 TRBD2 NA TRBV3-1/TRBV3-2 CASRGGTTPNEQFF TGTGCCAGCAGAGGAGGGACTACTCCTAATGAGCAGTTCTTC
TRBJ2-1 TRBD2 NA TRBV5-4 CASSRVGASGSNEQFF TGTGCCAGCAGCCGGGTGGGTGCTAGCGGGAGTAATGAGCAGTTCTTC
TRBJ1-6 NA NA TRBV30 CAWTLGGDYAPLHF TGTGCCTGGACCCTGGGAGGGGATTACGCACCCCTCCACTTT
TRBJ1-5 TRBD1 NA TRBV19 CASSMDRGNPQHF TGTGCCAGTAGTATGGACAGGGGAAATCCCCAGCATTTT
TRBJ2-3 NA NA TRBV12-2 CASRLAADRASSTDTQYF TGTGCAAGTCGCTTAGCGGCAGACAGAGCCTCTAGCACAGATACGCAGTATTTT
TRBJ1-2 TRBD1 NA TRBV28 CASSKYGGGTGRQNYGYTF TGTGCCAGCAGTAAATACGGAGGGGGCACGGGGCGTCAAAACTATGGCTACACCTTC
TRBJ1-6 NA large TRBV7-2 CASSLGGTGPFNSPLHF TGTGCCAGCAGCTTAGGCGGGACCGGACCGTTTAATTCACCCCTCCACTTT
TRBJ1-4 TRBD1 NA TRBV6-4 CASSAVQGAGEKLFF TGTGCCAGCAGTGCGGTCCAGGGGGCTGGGGAAAAACTGTTTTTT
TRBJ1-2 TRBD1 NA TRBV7-9 CASSLTGGYGYTF TGTGCCAGCAGCCTGACAGGGGGCTATGGCTACACCTTC
TRBJ2-7 TRBD2 NA TRBV28 CASSYLAAYEQYF TGTGCCAGCAGTTATCTAGCGGCCTACGAGCAGTACTTC